This TCR beta chain emerged from a study of shared clonotypes between healthy human individuals. Selected positively for CCR7 and CD45RO-negative, naive CD8 cells excluded terminally differentiated effector memory CD45RA+ cells. This clone was seen once. Its antigen is undetermined. This CDR3 spans 16 amino acids. Trimming stripped 0 bases from V and 7 bases from J, with 16 bases between. The germline gives CDR1 LGHNA, CDR2 YSLEER. Authors' analysis steps: ImmunoSEQ junction-only sequences lacked quality scores, so their filtering differed. Assay: immunoSEQ multiplex PCR; the TCRdb copy retains only in-frame clones and omits some. That table supplies the V and J calls and clone size; D and trimming were determined from the DNA. Of roughly 810,000 clones listed, around 96% are singletons. General study points: Represented genetic and exposure-history diversity was restricted by having few donors. It was the non-shared clonotypes that had lower generation probabilities than clonotypes shared by all four donors.

Sample: naive CD8+ T cells sorted from blood. This chain links TRBV4-3 with TRBJ1-5, with D perhaps matching TRBD1 (6 bases). This sequence was found in a man aged 25 to 40 in good health. CDR3 DNA sequence: TGCGCCAGCAGCCAAGATAGGGGGTCATCGGGCCAGCCCCAGCATTTT. This gives the protein CASSQDRGSSGQPQHF.